This is a list of T cell receptor beta chains from one sample in a study of neurological immune-mediated disorders. MiXCR, run by TCRdb on the 5' RACE reads, gives a single entry per CDR3 protein. This table holds around 26,000 distinct CDR3 sequences, about 3% found once. The sequenced material came from PBMCs. The receptors were sampled from a woman between 25 and 40 years old with multiple sclerosis. Both conserved end residues are part of each CDR3. D genes are given only for firm matches. A clone size is listed for some rows: how often the clone was seen (once, few, many), or a class if it is expanded.

j_call | clone_size | v_call | d_call | cdr3_nt | cdr3_aa
TRBJ1-6 | many | TRBV7-2 | . | TGTGCCAGCAGCCATGGGGACACCTATAATTCACCCCTCCACTTT | CASSHGDTYNSPLHF
TRBJ2-1 | many | TRBV5-5 | TRBD2 | TGTGCCAGCAGCTGGCGGGGGGGCTCCCATGAGCAGTTCTTC | CASSWRGGSHEQFF
TRBJ2-7 | many | TRBV29-1 | TRBD2 | TGCAGCGTTTCTAGCGGAGAGGGATACGAGCAGTACTTC | CSVSSGEGYEQYF
TRBJ1-6 | many | TRBV7-9 | . | TGTGCCAGCAGCCCTTCTGGCGGGACGAATTCACCCCTCAACTTT | CASSPSGGTNSPLNF
TRBJ1-4 | medium-sized | TRBV12-3/TRBV12-4 | . | TGTGCCAGCAGTTTAGATGGGGAAAAACTGTTTTTT | CASSLDGEKLFF
TRBJ2-1 | many | TRBV29-1 | . | TGCAGCGTTGGGGGGCTAGCACGGCTCTCCTACAATGAGCAGTTCTTC | CSVGGLARLSYNEQFF
TRBJ2-5 | many | TRBV6-2/TRBV6-3 | . | TGTGCCAGCAGTTACAGGTCAGCGTACCAAGAGACCCAGTACTTC | CASSYRSAYQETQYF
TRBJ2-7 | . | TRBV4-3 | . | TGCGCCAGCAGCACTCGACTAACCTCCTACGAGCAGTACTTC | CASSTRLTSYEQYF
TRBJ2-4 | many | TRBV20-1 | TRBD2 | TGCAGTGCTGCCCGGACTAGCGTCCCCAAAAACATTCAGTACTTC | CSAARTSVPKNIQYF
TRBJ1-5 | many | TRBV9 | . | TGTGCCAGCAGCGTTTTCACCAATCAGCCCCAGAATTTT | CASSVFTNQPQNF
TRBJ1-4 | few | TRBV27 | TRBD1 | TGTGCCAGCAGTGGGACAGGGGGTGAAAAACTGTTTTTT | CASSGTGGEKLFF
TRBJ1-1 | many | TRBV6-2/TRBV6-3 | . | TGTGCCAGCAGCAAACCTCAGCCGAACACTGAAGCTTTCTTT | CASSKPQPNTEAFF
TRBJ2-2 | many | TRBV5-8 | . | TGTGCCAGCCGCACAGGGGGGGGCGACACCGGGGAGCTGTTTTTT | CASRTGGGDTGELFF
TRBJ2-4 | . | TRBV12-3/TRBV12-4 | . | TGTGCCAGCAGCCTTGGGCAGATCCAAAACATTCAGTACTTC | CASSLGQIQNIQYF
TRBJ1-5 | many | TRBV19 | . | TGTGCCAGTAGTACGGGTCAGGGCTTTCAGCCCCAGCATTTT | CASSTGQGFQPQHF
TRBJ1-2 | many | TRBV12-3/TRBV12-4 | . | TGTGCCAGCGGACTAACCCACTATGGCTACACCTTC | CASGLTHYGYTF
TRBJ2-3 | many | TRBV15 | TRBD2 | TGTGCCACCAGCGCCGGGACTAGCGGGGGAAGCGTCACAGATACGCAGTATTTT | CATSAGTSGGSVTDTQYF
TRBJ2-2 | many | TRBV12-5 | TRBD2 | TGTGCTAGTGGCCAGGGACTAGCGGGACTGAACACCGGGGAGCTGTTTTTT | CASGQGLAGLNTGELFF
TRBJ2-7 | many | TRBV2 | TRBD1 | TGTGCCAGCAGCCTACAGGGGGCGACATCCTACGAGCAGTACTTC | CASSLQGATSYEQYF
TRBJ1-4 | many | TRBV5-5 | TRBD1 | TGTGCCAGCAGCCATCCACCGGGACAGAAGGACCCCGGGGAAAAACTGTTTTTT | CASSHPPGQKDPGEKLFF
TRBJ2-6 | many | TRBV24-1 | TRBD1 | TGTGCCACCAGCGAGACAGGGTCTGGGGCCAACGTCCTGACTTTC | CATSETGSGANVLTF
TRBJ2-1 | many | TRBV11-2 | . | TGTGCCAGCAGCTTACTACGTCTCAATGAGCAGTTCTTC | CASSLLRLNEQFF
TRBJ2-4 | many | TRBV18 | . | TGTGCCAGCTCACCCCACGGAGACATTCAGTACTTC | CASSPHGDIQYF
TRBJ2-1 | many | TRBV12-3/TRBV12-4 | TRBD1 | TGTGCCAGCAGTTTGCTGAGACAGGGCGCCCGCGGTGAGCAGTTCTTC | CASSLLRQGARGEQFF
TRBJ2-3 | many | TRBV2 | . | TGTGCCACAGGACAGAGCACAGATACGCAGTATTTT | CATGQSTDTQYF
TRBJ1-4 | few | TRBV18 | . | TGTGCCAGCTCACCAAAAACCAAGGACCCCCTGTTTTTT | CASSPKTKDPLFF
TRBJ1-4 | many | TRBV18 | TRBD1 | TGTGCCAGCTCACCAATCCGGGACAGTAATGAAAAACTGTTTTTT | CASSPIRDSNEKLFF
TRBJ2-7 | many | TRBV7-2 | TRBD1 | TGTGCCAGCAGCCGGACAGGGGTTGCCTCCTACGAGCAGTACTTC | CASSRTGVASYEQYF
TRBJ2-1 | . | TRBV6-2/TRBV6-3 | TRBD2 | TGTGCCAGCAGTTACCGCGGGACTAGCGGCACAAGGGATGAGCAGTTCTTC | CASSYRGTSGTRDEQFF
TRBJ1-2 | many | TRBV7-9 | TRBD1 | TGTGCCAGCAGCTTATGGGACAGGGAGTCGAGCTATGGCTACACCTTC | CASSLWDRESSYGYTF
TRBJ2-7 | many | TRBV20-1 | TRBD2 | TGCAGTGCTAGAGATCGCGGGACTAGCACCTACGAGCAGTACTTC | CSARDRGTSTYEQYF
TRBJ2-2 | many | TRBV20-1 | . | TGCAGTGCTAGAGTCCCAGGGAACACCGGGGAGCTGTTTTTT | CSARVPGNTGELFF
TRBJ1-1 | many | TRBV20-1 | TRBD1 | TGCAGTGCTGGACAGGGAGTCACTGAAGCTTTCTTT | CSAGQGVTEAFF
TRBJ2-1 | many | TRBV7-3 | TRBD2 | TGTGCCAGCAGCCTATCGGGCGGGGGGTCCTACAATGAGCAGTTCTTC | CASSLSGGGSYNEQFF
TRBJ1-5 | many | TRBV12-3/TRBV12-4 | . | TGTGCCAGCAGTTTGCGGGGGCAACAGCCCCAGAATTTT | CASSLRGQQPQNF
TRBJ2-2 | many | TRBV5-4 | . | TGTGCCAGCAGCCACGGTGATACTGGGCCGAACACCGGGGAGCTGTTTTTT | CASSHGDTGPNTGELFF
TRBJ2-1 | many | TRBV18 | TRBD2 | TGTGCCAGCTCACCGCCGGGACTAGCGGACAATGAGCAGTTCTTC | CASSPPGLADNEQFF
TRBJ2-7 | few | TRBV7-9 | . | TGTGCCAGCAGCCCGGCGGCTTACGAGCAGTACTTC | CASSPAAYEQYF
TRBJ1-5 | many | TRBV4-2 | . | TGTGCCAGCAGCCAAGGCCACGTGGGAATCAATCAGCCCCAGCATTTT | CASSQGHVGINQPQHF
TRBJ2-3 | few | TRBV7-2 | . | TGTGCCAGCAGCTTATCAAATACGCAGTATTTT | CASSLSNTQYF
TRBJ2-7 | many | TRBV20-1 | TRBD1 | TGCAGTGCTGGGACAGCAGTGCCTACCTACGAGCAGTACTTC | CSAGTAVPTYEQYF
TRBJ2-5 | many | TRBV20-1 | . | TGCAGTGCCCTGCGAGCGGCCGCTGGGCAAGAGACCCAGTACTTC | CSALRAAAGQETQYF
TRBJ2-7 | many | TRBV30 | . | TGTGCCTGGAGTGTACCTAGGAGATCCTACGAGCAGTACTTC | CAWSVPRRSYEQYF
TRBJ2-1 | . | TRBV29-1 | . | TGCAGCGCCGCAGACAGTCCCCGAAACCTTTACAATGAGCAGTTCTTC | CSAADSPRNLYNEQFF
TRBJ1-6 | many | TRBV21-1 | . | TGTGCCAGCAGCGCCCGGGACGGGATTGGTTCACCCCTCCACTTT | CASSARDGIGSPLHF
TRBJ2-1 | many | TRBV3-1 | . | TGTGCCAGCAGCCAATGGTTGGAGAAGATTAATGAGCAGTTCTTC | CASSQWLEKINEQFF
TRBJ2-1 | many | TRBV11-2 | . | TGTGCCAGCAGCCTCAGATTAGGGGACACGGGCTCCTACAATGAGCAGTTCTTC | CASSLRLGDTGSYNEQFF
TRBJ1-1 | many | TRBV5-1 | . | TGCGCCAGCAGCTTGATCGGGGGCGCGACTGAAGCTTTCTTT | CASSLIGGATEAFF
TRBJ2-1 | many | TRBV20-1 | TRBD2 | TGCAGTGCTAGAGACTTCGGACTAGGGGACTACAATGAGCAGTTCTTC | CSARDFGLGDYNEQFF
TRBJ2-1 | few | TRBV20-1 | TRBD1 | TGCAGTGCCCGGGACAGGGGGCTCTGGGGGCAGTTCTTC | CSARDRGLWGQFF
TRBJ2-5 | many | TRBV5-1 | TRBD2 | TGCGCCAGCAGCTATCACGACCCGGGACTAGCGGGTCCCAGGACCCAGTACTTC | CASSYHDPGLAGPRTQYF
TRBJ2-5 | many | TRBV28 | . | TGTGCCAGCACCCGGGGCGGTGGTGGAGAGACCCAGTACTTC | CASTRGGGGETQYF